The 9 T cell receptor beta chains given below trace back to one sample, sequenced in a study of identical twins. One entry per CDR3 protein, called by TCRdb with MiXCR from the 5' RACE reads. The sample lists about 200,000 distinct CDR3 sequences, about 10% occurring once. The sequencing input was memory T cells sorted from blood. Receptors were obtained from a man aged 50 or older in good health.

The J gene is TRBJ2-7, the V gene TRBV4-2; D ambiguous. Germline assignment: CDR1 LGHNA and CDR2 YNFKEQ. The CDR3 is 14 amino acids. Between the trimmed V and J ends, which lost 1 base and 6 bases, there was a span of 13 bases. The CDR3 sequence is CASSQGRARAEQYF. CDR3 nucleotide sequence: TGTGCCAGCAGCCAAGGCCGGGCTCGGGCCGAGCAGTACTTC.

This sequence joins TRBV4-3 and TRBJ2-5; unclear D gene. CDR3 size: 12 residues. Trimming shortened V by 0 bases and J by 3 bases, and 2 bases separated the two germline ends. The V gene's germline CDR1 is LGHNA and CDR2 YSLEER. The CDR3: CASSQDKETQYF. The DNA for the CDR3 is TGCGCCAGCAGCCAAGACAAAGAGACCCAGTACTTC.

This clonotype was seen at least ten times. The chain's CDR3 is CSVDTVGGGETQYF. CDR3 bases: TGCAGCGTTGATACGGTGGGGGGAGGAGAGACCCAGTACTTC. The chain employs TRBV29-1 and TRBJ2-5, with D tentatively TRBD2 (6 bases). Germline V CDR1 and CDR2: SQVTM, ANQGSEA. CDR3 length equals 14 residues. V lost 3 bases and J 4 bases, leaving 15 bases between the germline ends. The full variable domain, rest sourced from reference TRBV29-1 and TRBJ2-5, is SAVISQKPSRDICQRGTSLTIQCQVDSQVTMMFWYRQQPGQSLTLIATANQGSEATYESGFVIDKFPISRPNLTFSTLTVSNMSPEDSSIYLCSVDTVGGGETQYFGPGTRLLVL.

This rearrangement joins TRBV28 to TRBJ1-2; weak D call: TRBD1 (6 bases). CDR1 is MDHEN, CDR2 SYDVKM, per germline. V shed 6 bases and J shed 8 bases, with 19 bases lying between them. The CDR3 covers 14 residues. CDR3 in amino acids: CASRGGLGGPGYTF. For the CDR3, the DNA is TGTGCCAGCAGGGGAGGGCTGGGGGGGCCCGGCTACACCTTC.

There are a few counts of this clonotype. The chain combines TRBV9 with TRBJ1-6; 9 nucleotides agree with TRBD1. The ends lost 0 bases at V and 7 bases at J; junction bases unmatched: 2. Germline V gene data show CDR1 as SGDLS and CDR2 as YYNGEE. This CDR3 contains 15 residues. As DNA, the CDR3 is TGTGCCAGCAGCGTAGGGACAGGGGCCAATTCACCCCTCCACTTT. Its translation: CASSVGTGANSPLHF.

J is TRBJ2-5 and V is TRBV5-1; 9 positions match TRBD2. This CDR3 comprises 15 residues. The germline V gene has CDR1 SGHRS and CDR2 YFSETQ. J was trimmed by 5 bases and V by 2 bases; bases with no gene match: 7. CDR3 amino acids: CASSFSGGQGETQYF. CDR3 coding DNA: TGCGCCAGCAGCTTTAGCGGGGGCCAGGGGGAGACCCAGTACTTC.

The V gene is TRBV15, the J gene TRBJ2-3; possible D gene TRBD1, 5 bases. The CDR3 totals 14 residues. From germline, CDR1 is LNHNV and CDR2 YYDKDF (reference sequence). Trimming removed 0 bases at V and 6 bases at J, with 10 bases between. CDR3 in DNA: TGTGCCACCAGCAGAGATCAAGGGGCTGATACGCAGTATTTT. It codes for CATSRDQGADTQYF. The full variable domain, in which reference TRBV15 and TRBJ2-3 provide the parts outside the CDR3, is DAMVIQNPRYQVTQFGKPVTLSCSQTLNHNVMYWYQQKSSQAPKLLFHYYDKDFNNEADTPDNFQSRRPNTSFCFLDIRSPGLGDTAMYLCATSRDQGADTQYFGPGTRLTVL.

This clonotype was counted ten times or more. V and J are TRBV7-3 and TRBJ2-3; the D gene is possibly TRBD2 (6 bases). Deletions cut 2 bases from V and 4 bases from J, with 13 bases between. CDR1 and CDR2 from the germline V gene are SGHTA and FQGTGA. There are 15 residues in the CDR3. Here the CDR3 reads CASSLFGGNADTQYF. For the CDR3, the DNA is TGTGCCAGCAGCTTATTTGGCGGGAATGCAGATACGCAGTATTTT.

The chain couples TRBV7-6 to TRBJ1-5; 7 nucleotides agree with TRBD1. This CDR3 is built from 16 residues. The J segment lost 3 bases and the V segment lost 5 bases, leaving 10 bases of the junction unmatched. Germline CDR1 reads SGHVS; CDR2 reads FNYEAQ. The CDR3 spells CASSGRDRSPNQPQHF. CDR3 nucleotides: TGTGCCAGCAGCGGCCGGGACAGAAGCCCCAATCAGCCCCAGCATTTT.